The clone carrying this TCR beta chain was counted once. Its antigen is unknown. The data were taken from a study of immune cell composition in non-small cell lung cancer. The CDR3 has 14 residues. Trimming left V 2 bases short and J 8 bases short, with 12 bases between. Germline CDR1 MDHEN, CDR2 SYDVKM. Produced via immunoSEQ multiplex PCR; TCRdb's table is partial and in-frame only. The sample yields about 7,100 clones, roughly 81% seen once. Normal lung was sampled as far from the tumour as possible, at least 3 cm. General study findings and limits: It was not proven that tumour-reactive clones equal dominant tumour-associated clones. Squamous carcinomas (roughly 80%) more often had tumour-associated clones >0.5% than adenocarcinomas (approximately 35%).

The rearrangement uses TRBV28 and TRBJ1-4; D unclear. The receptor was isolated from a human donor with non-small cell lung cancer. The material sequenced was non-adjacent lung tissue. As DNA, the CDR3 is TGTGCCAGCAGTTTACAGGCGGGGAGGGAAAAACTGTTTTTT. Protein product: CASSLQAGREKLFF.